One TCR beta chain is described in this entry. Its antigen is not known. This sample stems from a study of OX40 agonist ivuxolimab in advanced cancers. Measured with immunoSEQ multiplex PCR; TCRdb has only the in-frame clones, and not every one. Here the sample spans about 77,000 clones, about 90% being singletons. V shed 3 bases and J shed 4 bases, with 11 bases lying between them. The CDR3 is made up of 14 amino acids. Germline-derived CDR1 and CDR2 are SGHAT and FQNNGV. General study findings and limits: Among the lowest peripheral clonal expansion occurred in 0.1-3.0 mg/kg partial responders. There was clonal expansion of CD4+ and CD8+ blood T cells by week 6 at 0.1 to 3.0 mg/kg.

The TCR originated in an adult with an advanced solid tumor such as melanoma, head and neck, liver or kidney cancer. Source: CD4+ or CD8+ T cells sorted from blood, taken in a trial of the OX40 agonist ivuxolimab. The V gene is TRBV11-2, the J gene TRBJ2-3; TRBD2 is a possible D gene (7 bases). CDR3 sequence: CASSFPGGPDTQYF. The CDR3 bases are TGTGCCAGCAGCTTCCCGGGGGGCCCAGATACGCAGTATTTT. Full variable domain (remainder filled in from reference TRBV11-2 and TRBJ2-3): EAGVAQSPRYKIIEKRQSVAFWCNPISGHATLYWYQQILGQGPKLLIQFQNNGVVDDSQLPKDRFSAERLKGVDSTLKIQPAKLEDSAVYLCASSFPGGPDTQYFGPGTRLTVL.